The 19 T cell receptor beta chains below all came from one sample that was sequenced in a study of blood T cell repertoires in COVID-19. Some clones are missing from TCRdb's copy, which holds only in-frame ones; the method was immunoSEQ multiplex PCR. The data hold about 100,000 clones, with around 84% observed a single time. The sequenced material came from peripheral blood. These TCRs come from a human donor in a cohort sampled during active COVID-19.

This chain joins TRBV6-2 or TRBV6-3 and TRBJ2-7, with TRBD2 matching over 10 bases. The germline V gene has CDR1 MNHEY and CDR2 SVGEGT. The J segment lost 0 bases and the V segment lost 2 bases, leaving 7 bases of the junction unmatched. The length of the CDR3 is 17 residues. CDR3 bases: TGTGCCAGCAGTTACGACGGGACTAGCGTTTTCTCCTACGAGCAGTACTTC. Its translation: CASSYDGTSVFSYEQYF.

This rearrangement joins TRBV24-1 to TRBJ2-1, with D possibly being TRBD2 (7 bases). Germline V gene data show CDR1 as KGHDR and CDR2 as SFDVKD. The CDR3 extends over 13 amino acids. The V gene lost 4 bases and the J gene lost 12 bases, with 15 bases spanning the gap. Here the CDR3 reads CATSEGGALAQFF. In nucleotides, the CDR3 is TGTGCCACCAGTGAGGGGGGGGCATTAGCGCAGTTCTTC.

The V call is TRBV19, the J call TRBJ1-4; the match to TRBD1 covers 9 bases. Germline CDR1 LNHDA, CDR2 SQIVND (reference sequence). V was pared by 6 bases and J by 9 bases, with 8 bases of the junction left unmatched. The CDR3 is made up of 14 amino acids. The CDR3 is CASRQDRGRKKLFF. The CDR3 coding sequence is TGTGCCAGTAGGCAGGACAGGGGTAGGAAAAAACTGTTTTTT.

The chain combines TRBV30 with TRBJ2-1; TRBD2 aligns across 10 bases. Germline V gives CDR1 GTSNPN, CDR2 SVGIG (reference sequence). Germline trimming cut 5 bases from V and 9 bases from J; bases unmatched to any gene: 4. The CDR3 length is 12 residues. CDR3 coding DNA: TGTGCCTGGTCCACTAGCGGGATTGAGCAGTTCTTC. It translates to CAWSTSGIEQFF.

This clone was observed a handful of times. The chain has TRBV19 and TRBJ2-3, with D tentatively TRBD1 (6 bases). V was clipped by 3 bases and J by 2 bases, with 24 bases between them. Germline CDR1 LNHDA, CDR2 SQIVND (reference sequence). The CDR3 is 19 amino acids. CDR3 bases: TGTGCCAGTAGTATCCCCGGGACAAGGATCCTCAGGGCCACAGATACGCAGTATTTT. Amino acids: CASSIPGTRILRATDTQYF. The full variable domain, its missing parts supplied by reference TRBV19 and TRBJ2-3, is DGGITQSPKYLFRKEGQNVTLSCEQNLNHDAMYWYRQDPGQGLRLIYYSQIVNDFQKGDIAEGYSVSREKKESFPLTVTSAQKNPTAFYLCASSIPGTRILRATDTQYFGPGTRLTVL.

V gene TRBV19 combines with J gene TRBJ1-4; 10 nucleotides align to TRBD1. CDR3 length: 20 amino acids. Germline values: CDR1 LNHDA, CDR2 SQIVND (reference sequence). The V and J ends lost 2 bases and 1 base, in that order; junction bases with no gene match: 13. The CDR3 here is CASSINPTGGLRRTNEKLFF. In DNA, the CDR3 is TGTGCCAGTAGTATAAACCCGACAGGGGGCTTGAGGAGAACTAATGAAAAACTGTTTTTT.

This rearrangement joins TRBV4-2 to TRBJ2-1; D gene unclear. The CDR3 contains 14 residues. Trimming shortened V by 0 bases and J by 3 bases, and 6 bases separated the two germline ends. In germline, CDR1 is LGHNA, CDR2 YNFKEQ. The CDR3 DNA sequence: TGTGCCAGCAGCCAAGAACAGTACTACAATGAGCAGTTCTTC. It translates to CASSQEQYYNEQFF.

The chain carries TRBV5-4 and TRBJ2-5; 7 bases are a match to TRBD1. Looked up from germline, CDR1 is SGHNT and CDR2 is YYREEE (reference sequence). This CDR3 spans 13 amino acids. J was trimmed by 2 bases and V by 5 bases; bases with no gene match: 3. The CDR3: CASRPGQQETQYF. As DNA, the CDR3 is TGTGCCAGCAGGCCGGGACAGCAAGAGACCCAGTACTTC.

The chain has TRBV7-2 and TRBJ1-5, with a weak D call TRBD1 (6 bases). Trimming removed 2 bases from V and 6 bases from J, with 14 bases in between. The germline CDR1 and CDR2 sequences are SGHTA and FQGNSA. The CDR3 extends over 15 amino acids. CDR3 residues: CASSLTGGAGQPQHF. For the CDR3, the DNA is TGTGCCAGCAGCTTAACGGGGGGCGCAGGTCAGCCCCAGCATTTT.

The rearrangement uses TRBV6-2 or TRBV6-3 and TRBJ1-2, with D perhaps matching TRBD1 (5 bases). The germline V gene has CDR1 MNHEY and CDR2 SVGEGT. This CDR3 is built from 14 residues. Trimming left V 5 bases short and J 6 bases short, with 16 bases between. The CDR3 nucleotides read TGTGCCAGCAGTCCGCGGGGGAGCGTGAATGGCTACACCTTC. It specifies CASSPRGSVNGYTF.

A note on this clone: Other DNA sequences of this sample code for an identical CDR3. The rearrangement links TRBV7-2 to TRBJ1-2, with TRBD1 matching 7 bases. This CDR3 comprises 13 residues. V shed 3 bases, J shed 2 bases, and the junction held 0 bases outside the gene matches. Looked up from germline, CDR1 is SGHTA and CDR2 is FQGNSA. Written as DNA, the CDR3 is TGTGCCAGCAGCTTGGGACAGAACTATGGCTACACCTTC. Protein product: CASSLGQNYGYTF.

This clone was recorded a few times. The chain combines TRBV10-3 with TRBJ1-3; D call uncertain. Trimming stripped 10 bases from V and 1 base from J, with 17 bases between. The CDR3 has 15 residues. From germline, CDR1 is ENHRY and CDR2 SYGVKD. The CDR3 sequence is CATLSATPSGNTIYF. The CDR3 nucleotides are TGTGCCACCCTCAGCGCTACTCCGTCTGGAAACACCATATATTTT.

This clone has a single count. V and J are TRBV18 and TRBJ2-1; 10 nucleotides agree with TRBD2. The CDR3 length is 14 residues. V was clipped by 0 bases and J by 9 bases; unmatched bases: 2. Looked up from germline, CDR1 is KGHSH and CDR2 is LQKENI. The DNA for the CDR3 is TGTGCCAGCTCACCACCGAGCGGGGGGGGTGAGCAGTTCTTC. It yields the protein CASSPPSGGGEQFF.

V is TRBV11-2 and J is TRBJ1-3; unclear D gene. V was clipped by 5 bases and J by 4 bases, with 9 bases between them. Germline V gene data show CDR1 as SGHAT and CDR2 as FQNNGV. The CDR3 extends over 13 amino acids. In DNA, the CDR3 is TGTGCCAGCAGCCTTATTGAGGGAAACACCATATATTTT. Its protein is CASSLIEGNTIYF.

The chain has TRBV19 and TRBJ1-6; TRBD1 is a possible D gene (5 bases). The CDR3 covers 14 residues. From germline, CDR1 is LNHDA and CDR2 SQIVND (reference sequence). V lost 6 bases to trimming and J lost 5 bases, with 11 bases between them. In nucleotides, the CDR3 is TGTGCCAGTAGCCCTCGGGGGGATAATTCACCCCTCCACTTT. It yields the protein CASSPRGDNSPLHF.

The chain joins TRBV24-1 to TRBJ2-5; 7 bases map to TRBD2. The CDR3 loop spans 16 amino acids. V was pared by 3 bases and J by 1 base, with 7 bases of the junction left unmatched. Germline CDR1 KGHDR, CDR2 SFDVKD. The chain's CDR3 is CATSDPDGRAQETQYF. The CDR3 region has the DNA TGTGCCACCAGTGATCCGGATGGGAGGGCCCAAGAGACCCAGTACTTC.

V gene TRBV28 combines with J gene TRBJ1-2; 7 bases are a match to TRBD1. In germline, CDR1 is MDHEN, CDR2 SYDVKM. The V segment lost 4 bases and the J segment 7 bases; nucleotides outside the gene matches: 6. The CDR3 spans 13 residues. In DNA form, the CDR3 reads TGTGCCAGCAGTTCGCCGGGACAGATTGGCTACACCTTC. Its translation: CASSSPGQIGYTF.

This clone was seen a few times. CDR3 protein: CAWSPETGNYGYTF. The CDR3, as DNA: TGTGCCTGGAGCCCAGAGACAGGGAACTATGGCTACACCTTC. V and J are TRBV30 and TRBJ1-2, with 7 bases identical to TRBD1. Germline CDR1 GTSNPN, CDR2 SVGIG (reference sequence). This CDR3 has 14 amino acids. V gave up 3 bases and J gave up 2 bases; unmatched junction bases: 6.

Note on this clone: One end of the junction is discordant with germline, which a read error may explain. CDR3 nucleotide sequence: TGTGCCATCGGTGAGCCGGGACAGACTGATACGCAGTATTTT. Residues: CAIGEPGQTDTQYF. This chain links TRBV10-3 with TRBJ2-3; 7 bases fit TRBD1. CDR3 length equals 14 residues. The germline V gene encodes CDR1 ENHRY and CDR2 SYGVKD.